Given below is one T cell receptor beta chain in context. This sample is part of a study of blood T cell repertoires in COVID-19. Study as a whole: Samples taken during acute and convalescent COVID-19 were collected in the United States, Italy and Spain.

In the source study's methods: Estimation of nucleated cell counts relied on the amplification of reference gene primers. The assay was immunoSEQ multiplex PCR, and TCRdb's table has in-frame clones only and misses some. V and J calls and clone size come straight from that table; D and trimming were deduced from the DNA. This sample has 250,000 to 300,000 clones; less than 90% occur once, and the top ten carry roughly 14%. Looked up from germline, CDR1 is LGHDT and CDR2 is YNNKEL (reference sequence). Losses at the gene ends were 4 bases for V and 4 bases for J; bases not matched to a gene: 12. CDR3 length: 16 residues.

Sequencing was carried out using peripheral blood. The chain recombines TRBV3-1 (or the pseudogene TRBV3-2) with TRBJ1-2, with 7 bases fitting TRBD1. The TCR comes from a woman between 65 and 79 years old with COVID-19, enrolled during active disease. The CDR3 nucleotides are TGTGCCAGCAGCCCCGACAGGGTCAATTGGGGCTATGGCTACACCTTC. It encodes CASSPDRVNWGYGYTF.